The source of this TCR beta chain is a study of T cells in Graves' hyperthyroidism and ophthalmopathy. Overall study context: Pretreatment peripheral blood was obtained at initial diagnosis. Points from the study as a whole: Blood also contained most expanded thyroid clonotypes above 0.001.

Over 18 months, lack of ophthalmopathy progression marked Graves' hyperthyroidism as stable. These patients, aged 18 to 65, had recently diagnosed hyperthyroidism lasting under 2 months. The V end was cut by 2 bases, the J end by 3 bases, with 12 bases between. Germline CDR1 reads SGHTS; CDR2 reads YDEGEE. The CDR3 length is 15 residues. This clonotype was observed many times. Its antigen is currently unknown. RNA transcripts provided the source from which TCR beta CDR3 regions were amplified. HTBI primers were used for first-round RT-PCR of the TCR CDR3. TCRdb processed the multiplex PCR reads anew with MiXCR; each CDR3 protein has one entry. The table includes roughly 570,000 distinct CDR3 sequences, about a sixth detected once.

The chain links TRBV5-8 to TRBJ2-1, with unresolved D. Sequencing was done on a sample of blood. The sequence was collected from a woman in her thirties with Graves' hyperthyroidism. The chain's CDR3 is CASSFIGLNYNEQFF. CDR3 nucleotide sequence: TGTGCCAGCAGCTTTATCGGCCTCAACTACAATGAGCAGTTCTTC.